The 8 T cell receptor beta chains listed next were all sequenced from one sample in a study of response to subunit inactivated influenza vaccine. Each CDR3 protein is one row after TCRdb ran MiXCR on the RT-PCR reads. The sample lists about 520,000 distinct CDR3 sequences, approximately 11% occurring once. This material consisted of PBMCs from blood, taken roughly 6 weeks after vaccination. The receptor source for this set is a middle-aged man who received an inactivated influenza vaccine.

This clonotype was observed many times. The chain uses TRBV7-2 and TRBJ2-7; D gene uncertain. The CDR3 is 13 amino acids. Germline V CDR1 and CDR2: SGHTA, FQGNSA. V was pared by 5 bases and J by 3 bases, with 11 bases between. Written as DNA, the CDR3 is TGTGCCAGCAGCAGTCTTCACCGCTACGAGCAGTACTTC. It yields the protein CASSSLHRYEQYF.

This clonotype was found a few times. CDR3 amino acids: CASSLVGQGFQETQYF. CDR3 in DNA: TGTGCCAGCAGCTTAGTTGGACAGGGGTTCCAAGAGACCCAGTACTTC. The rearrangement uses TRBV7-2 and TRBJ2-5; 9 bases agree with TRBD1. CDR1 is SGHTA and CDR2 is FQGNSA in the germline V gene. The CDR3 runs 16 residues. J gave up 1 base and V 1 base, and 4 bases lay outside the gene matches.

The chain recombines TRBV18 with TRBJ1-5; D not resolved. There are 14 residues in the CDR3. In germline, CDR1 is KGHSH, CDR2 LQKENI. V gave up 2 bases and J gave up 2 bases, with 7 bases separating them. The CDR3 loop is CASSPNMGNQPQHF. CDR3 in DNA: TGTGCCAGCTCACCAAATATGGGCAATCAGCCCCAGCATTTT.

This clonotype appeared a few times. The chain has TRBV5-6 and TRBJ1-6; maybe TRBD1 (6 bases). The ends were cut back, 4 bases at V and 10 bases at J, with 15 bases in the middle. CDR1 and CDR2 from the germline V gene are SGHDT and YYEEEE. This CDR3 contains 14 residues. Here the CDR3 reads CASSRTGFGSPLHF. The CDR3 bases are TGTGCCAGCAGCCGAACAGGGTTCGGCTCACCCCTCCACTTT.

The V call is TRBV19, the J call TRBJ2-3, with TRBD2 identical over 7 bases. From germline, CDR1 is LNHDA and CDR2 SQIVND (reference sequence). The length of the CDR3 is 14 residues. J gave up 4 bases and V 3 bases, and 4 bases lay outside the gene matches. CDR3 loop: CASSIGGEPDTQYF. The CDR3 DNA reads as TGTGCCAGTAGTATTGGGGGGGAACCAGATACGCAGTATTTT.

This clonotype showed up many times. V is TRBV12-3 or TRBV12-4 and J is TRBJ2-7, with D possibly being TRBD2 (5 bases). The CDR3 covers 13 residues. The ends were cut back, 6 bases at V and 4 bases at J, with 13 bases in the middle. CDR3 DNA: TGTGCCAGCAGACACGTGGGGAGTTACGAGCAGTACTTC. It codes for CASRHVGSYEQYF.

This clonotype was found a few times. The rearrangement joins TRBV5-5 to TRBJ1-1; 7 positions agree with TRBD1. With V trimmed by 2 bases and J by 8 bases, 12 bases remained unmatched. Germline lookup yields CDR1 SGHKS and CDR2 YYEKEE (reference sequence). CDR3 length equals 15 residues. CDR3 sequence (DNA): TGTGCCAGCAGCTTCAACGTACAGGGGACGGGGGAAGCTTTCTTT. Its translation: CASSFNVQGTGEAFF.

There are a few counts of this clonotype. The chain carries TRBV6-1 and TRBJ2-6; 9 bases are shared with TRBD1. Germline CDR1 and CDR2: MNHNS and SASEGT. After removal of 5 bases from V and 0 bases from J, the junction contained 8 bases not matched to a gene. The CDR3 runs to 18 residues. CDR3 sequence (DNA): TGTGCCAGCAGTACAAGACAGGGGGGGCCCTCTGGGGCCAACGTCCTGACTTTC. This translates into CASSTRQGGPSGANVLTF.